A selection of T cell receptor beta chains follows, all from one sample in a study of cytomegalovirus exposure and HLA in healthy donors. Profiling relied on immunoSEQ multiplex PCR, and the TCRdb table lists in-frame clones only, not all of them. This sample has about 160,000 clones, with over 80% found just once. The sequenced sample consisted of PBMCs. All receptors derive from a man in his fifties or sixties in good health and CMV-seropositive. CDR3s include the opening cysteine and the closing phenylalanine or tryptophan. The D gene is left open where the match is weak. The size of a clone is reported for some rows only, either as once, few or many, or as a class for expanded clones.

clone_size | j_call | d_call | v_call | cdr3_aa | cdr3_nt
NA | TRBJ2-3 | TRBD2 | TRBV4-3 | CASSQGALAGGTSTDTQYF | TGCGCCAGCAGCCAAGGAGCCTTAGCGGGGGGTACGTCCACGGATACGCAGTATTTT
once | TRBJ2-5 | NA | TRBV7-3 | CASSSTGGEKETQYF | TGTGCCAGCAGCTCTACAGGGGGGGAAAAGGAGACCCAGTACTTC
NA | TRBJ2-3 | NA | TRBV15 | CATSRDRRAGRTSTDTQYF | TGTGCCACCAGCAGAGATCGGCGGGCAGGCAGAACTAGCACAGATACGCAGTATTTT
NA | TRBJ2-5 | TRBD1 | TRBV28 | CASSPDRVETQYF | TGTGCCAGCAGTCCGGACAGGGTTGAGACCCAGTACTTC
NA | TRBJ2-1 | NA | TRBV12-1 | CASTPSVDFIYNEQFF | TGTGCCAGCACCCCCTCGGTCGACTTCATCTACAATGAGCAGTTCTTC
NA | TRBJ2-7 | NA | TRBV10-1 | CASSGGSGSYEQYF | TGCGCCAGCAGCGGGGGAAGCGGCTCCTACGAGCAGTACTTC
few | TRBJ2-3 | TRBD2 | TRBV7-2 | CASSLASPGRADTQYF | TGTGCCAGCAGCTTAGCGTCGCCAGGGAGGGCAGATACGCAGTATTTT
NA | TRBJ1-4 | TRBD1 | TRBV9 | CASSPLKTGTGEPNEKLFF | TGTGCCAGCAGCCCGTTAAAAACCGGGACAGGGGAACCTAATGAAAAACTGTTTTTT
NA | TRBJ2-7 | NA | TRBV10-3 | CAISSVAESYEQYF | TGTGCCATCAGCTCCGTAGCGGAGTCGTACGAGCAGTACTTC
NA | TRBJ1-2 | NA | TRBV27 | CAIRDWPNYGYTF | TGTGCCATCCGGGACTGGCCCAACTATGGCTACACCTTC
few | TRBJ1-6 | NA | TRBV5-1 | CASSLESRGGSPLHF | TGCGCCAGCAGCTTGGAGAGCAGGGGCGGTTCACCCCTCCACTTT
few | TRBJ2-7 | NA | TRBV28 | CASSSGPSGIEQYF | TGTGCCAGCAGTTCCGGCCCCTCAGGGATTGAGCAGTACTTC
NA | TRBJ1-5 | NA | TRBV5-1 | CASSDGDGAQPQHF | TGCGCCAGCAGCGACGGGGATGGTGCGCAGCCCCAGCATTTT
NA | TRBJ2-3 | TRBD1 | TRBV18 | CASSPGQIDTDTQYF | TGTGCCAGCTCACCGGGACAGATCGACACAGATACGCAGTATTTT
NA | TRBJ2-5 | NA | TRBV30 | CAWSVGYTGETQYF | TGTGCCTGGAGCGTGGGGTACACAGGGGAGACCCAGTACTTC
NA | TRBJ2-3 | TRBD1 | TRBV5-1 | CASSLAVRGSTDTQYF | TGCGCCAGCAGCTTGGCCGTCAGGGGGAGCACAGATACGCAGTATTTT
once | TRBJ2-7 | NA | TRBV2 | CASSFQDNSYEQYF | TGTGCCAGCAGTTTTCAGGACAACTCCTACGAGCAGTACTTC
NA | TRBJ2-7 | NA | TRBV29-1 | CSATVTSYEQYF | TGCAGCGCGACAGTCACTTCCTACGAGCAGTACTTC
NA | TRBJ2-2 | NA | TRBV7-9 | CASSLGEWNTGELFF | TGTGCCAGCAGCTTAGGAGAGTGGAACACCGGGGAGCTGTTTTTT
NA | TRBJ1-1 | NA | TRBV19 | CASSTKMNTEAFF | TGTGCCAGTAGTACTAAAATGAACACTGAAGCTTTCTTT
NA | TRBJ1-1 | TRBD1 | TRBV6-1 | CASRATGDTEAFF | TGTGCCAGCAGGGCAACAGGGGACACTGAAGCTTTCTTT
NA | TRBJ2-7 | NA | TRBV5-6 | CASSLSPGHLLYEQYF | TGTGCCAGCAGCCTCAGTCCGGGACACCTACTCTACGAGCAGTACTTC
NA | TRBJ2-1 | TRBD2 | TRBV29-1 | CSAPLAGVGHEQFF | TGCAGCGCCCCCCTAGCGGGAGTTGGTCATGAGCAGTTCTTC
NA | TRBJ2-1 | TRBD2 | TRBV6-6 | CASRASGGAFEQFF | TGTGCCAGCAGAGCTAGCGGGGGGGCATTTGAGCAGTTCTTC
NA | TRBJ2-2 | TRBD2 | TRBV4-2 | CASSQEVPAGGPGELFF | TGTGCCAGCAGCCAAGAAGTACCAGCGGGGGGGCCCGGGGAGCTGTTTTTT
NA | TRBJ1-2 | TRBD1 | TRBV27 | CASSQGQGAYGYTF | TGTGCCAGCAGTCAGGGACAGGGGGCTTATGGCTACACCTTC
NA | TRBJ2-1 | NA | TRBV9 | CASTGASENEQFF | TGTGCCAGCACCGGAGCGTCGGAAAATGAGCAGTTCTTC
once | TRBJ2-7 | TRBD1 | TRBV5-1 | CAGSPGQGISSGAYEQYF | TGCGCCGGCAGCCCGGGACAGGGGATTTCTAGCGGAGCTTACGAGCAGTACTTC
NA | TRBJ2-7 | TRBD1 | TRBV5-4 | CASSQTGQGGEQYF | TGTGCCAGCAGTCAAACGGGACAGGGCGGCGAGCAGTACTTC
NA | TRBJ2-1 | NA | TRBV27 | CASSSPGPGRNEQFF | TGTGCCAGCAGTTCCCCGGGACCCGGGAGAAATGAGCAGTTCTTC
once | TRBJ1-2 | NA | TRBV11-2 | CASSSTYLGYTF | TGTGCCAGCAGCTCAACTTATTTGGGCTACACCTTC
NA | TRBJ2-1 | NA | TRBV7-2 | CASSHSRLAFEQFF | TGTGCCAGCAGCCACAGCCGGCTAGCGTTTGAGCAGTTCTTC
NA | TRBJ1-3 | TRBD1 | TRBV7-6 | CASSSLQGEAGNTIYF | TGTGCCAGCAGCTCCCTCCAGGGGGAGGCTGGAAACACCATATATTTT
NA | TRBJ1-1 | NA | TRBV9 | CASSVEAADTTEAFF | TGTGCCAGCAGCGTAGAAGCCGCGGACACGACTGAAGCTTTCTTT
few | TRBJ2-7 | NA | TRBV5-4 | CASSLSLDSYEQYF | TGTGCCAGCAGCTTGAGCCTGGACAGCTACGAGCAGTACTTC
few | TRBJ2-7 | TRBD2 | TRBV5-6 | CASSSVTSGAYEQYF | TGTGCCAGCAGCTCTGTGACTAGCGGAGCCTACGAGCAGTACTTC
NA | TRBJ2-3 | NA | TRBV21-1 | CVSSNIHVDREYTDTQYF | TGTGTCAGCAGCAACATCCACGTCGACAGGGAATACACAGATACGCAGTATTTT
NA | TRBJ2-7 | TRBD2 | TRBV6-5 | CAGGRGDEQYF | TGTGCCGGAGGTCGGGGGGACGAGCAGTACTTC
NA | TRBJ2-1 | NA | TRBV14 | CASSQHSAEQFF | TGTGCCAGCAGCCAACATAGCGCTGAGCAGTTCTTC
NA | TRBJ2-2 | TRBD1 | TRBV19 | CASSLDRVGTGELFF | TGTGCCAGTAGCCTAGACAGGGTTGGCACCGGGGAGCTGTTTTTT
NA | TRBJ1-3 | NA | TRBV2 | CASSFGQPFSGNTIYF | TGTGCCAGCAGTTTCGGACAGCCCTTCTCTGGAAACACCATATATTTT
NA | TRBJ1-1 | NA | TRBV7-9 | CASSSLGGQGREAFF | TGTGCCAGCAGCTCGTTGGGAGGGCAGGGGCGTGAAGCTTTCTTT
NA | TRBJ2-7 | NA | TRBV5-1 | CASSSTRQVYEQYF | TGCGCCAGCAGCAGCACGCGACAGGTTTACGAGCAGTACTTC